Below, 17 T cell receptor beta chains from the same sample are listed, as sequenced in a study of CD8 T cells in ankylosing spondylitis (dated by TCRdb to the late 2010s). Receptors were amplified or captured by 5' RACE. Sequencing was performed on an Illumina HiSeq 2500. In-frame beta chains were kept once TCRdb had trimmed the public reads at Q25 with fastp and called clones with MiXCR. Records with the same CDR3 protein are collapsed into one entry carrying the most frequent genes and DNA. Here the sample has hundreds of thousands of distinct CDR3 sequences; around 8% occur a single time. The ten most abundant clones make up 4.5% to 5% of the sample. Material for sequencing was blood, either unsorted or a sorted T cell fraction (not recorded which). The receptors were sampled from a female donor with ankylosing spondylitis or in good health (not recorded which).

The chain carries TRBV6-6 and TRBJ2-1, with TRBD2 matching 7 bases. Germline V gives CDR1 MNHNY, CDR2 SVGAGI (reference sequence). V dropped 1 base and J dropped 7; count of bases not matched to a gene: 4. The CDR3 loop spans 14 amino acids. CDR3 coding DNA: TGTGCCAGCAGTTACTTGGTGGGAGGGAATGAGCAGTTCTTC. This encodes CASSYLVGGNEQFF.

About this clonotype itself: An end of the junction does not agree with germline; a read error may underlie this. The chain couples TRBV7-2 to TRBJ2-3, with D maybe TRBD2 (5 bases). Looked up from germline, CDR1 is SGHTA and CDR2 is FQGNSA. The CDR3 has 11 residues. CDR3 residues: CVSSSRDTQYF. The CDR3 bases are TGTGTCAGCAGTAGTCGGGATACGCAGTATTTC.

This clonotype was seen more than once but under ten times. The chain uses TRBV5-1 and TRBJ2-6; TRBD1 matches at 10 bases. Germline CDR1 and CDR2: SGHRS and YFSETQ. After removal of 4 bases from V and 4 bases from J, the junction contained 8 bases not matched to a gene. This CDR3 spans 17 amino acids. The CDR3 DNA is TGCGCCAGCAGCCCGCGACAGGGGGCGGCCGGGGCCAACGTCCTGACTTTC. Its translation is CASSPRQGAAGANVLTF.

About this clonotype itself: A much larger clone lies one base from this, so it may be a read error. CDR3 region: CASSPPSWETQYF. DNA for the CDR3: TGTGCCAGCTCACCCCCATCCTGGGAGACCCAGTACTTC. The rearrangement uses TRBV18 and TRBJ2-5; no firm D call. V gave up 3 bases and J gave up 5 bases, with 10 bases separating them. The germline V gene encodes CDR1 KGHSH and CDR2 LQKENI. The CDR3 runs 13 residues. Filled out from reference TRBV18 and TRBJ2-5, the complete variable domain reads NAGVMQNPRHLVRRRGQEARLRCSPMKGHSHVYWYRQLPEEGLKFMVYLQKENIIDESGMPKERFSAEFPKEGPSILRIQQVVRGDSAAYFCASSPPSWETQYFGPGTRLLVL.

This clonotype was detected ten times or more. CDR3 coding DNA: TGTGCCACCGGGACGGCAAGCTATGGCTACACCTTC. Encoded protein: CATGTASYGYTF. The rearrangement links TRBV10-3 to TRBJ1-2; perhaps TRBD1 as D (5 bases). The germline CDR1 and CDR2 sequences are ENHRY and SYGVKD. There are 12 residues in the CDR3. V was clipped by 10 bases and J by 4 bases, with 13 bases between them.

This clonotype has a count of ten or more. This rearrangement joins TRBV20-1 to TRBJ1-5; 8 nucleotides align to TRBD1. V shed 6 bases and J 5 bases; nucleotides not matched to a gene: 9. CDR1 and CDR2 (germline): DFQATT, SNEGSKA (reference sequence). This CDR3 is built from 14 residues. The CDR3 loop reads CSAGDRGWDQPQHF. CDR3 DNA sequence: TGCAGTGCGGGTGACAGGGGATGGGATCAGCCCCAGCATTTT.

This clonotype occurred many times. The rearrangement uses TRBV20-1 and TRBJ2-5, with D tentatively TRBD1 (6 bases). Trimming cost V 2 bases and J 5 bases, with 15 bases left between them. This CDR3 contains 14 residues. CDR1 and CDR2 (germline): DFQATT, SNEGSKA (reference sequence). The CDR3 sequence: CSARLYRAGETQYF. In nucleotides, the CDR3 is TGCAGTGCTAGACTTTACAGGGCAGGGGAGACCCAGTACTTC.

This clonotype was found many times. The CDR3 DNA sequence: TGCAGCGCCTTTTGGGGACTAGCGGGAGGGCCAACCACAGATACGCAGTATTTT. Amino acids: CSAFWGLAGGPTTDTQYF. The chain joins TRBV29-1 to TRBJ2-3, with 16 bases that match TRBD2. This CDR3 region has 18 residues. J was trimmed by 2 bases and V by 7 bases; bases with no gene match: 12. The V gene's germline CDR1 is SQVTM and CDR2 ANQGSEA.

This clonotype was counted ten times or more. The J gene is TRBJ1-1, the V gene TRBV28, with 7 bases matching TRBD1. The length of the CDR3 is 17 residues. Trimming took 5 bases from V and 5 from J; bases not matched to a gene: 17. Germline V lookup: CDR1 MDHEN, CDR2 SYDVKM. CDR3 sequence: CASSLQGMDRLSTEAFF. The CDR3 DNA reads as TGTGCCAGCAGTCTACAGGGGATGGACCGGTTAAGTACTGAAGCTTTCTTT.

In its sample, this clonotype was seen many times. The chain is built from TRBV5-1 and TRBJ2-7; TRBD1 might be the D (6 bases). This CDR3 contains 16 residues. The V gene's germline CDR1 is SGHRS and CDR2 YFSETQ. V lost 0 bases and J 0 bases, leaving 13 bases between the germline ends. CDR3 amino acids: CASSLAGTLNSYEQYF. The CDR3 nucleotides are TGCGCCAGCAGCTTGGCCGGGACACTTAACTCCTACGAGCAGTACTTC.

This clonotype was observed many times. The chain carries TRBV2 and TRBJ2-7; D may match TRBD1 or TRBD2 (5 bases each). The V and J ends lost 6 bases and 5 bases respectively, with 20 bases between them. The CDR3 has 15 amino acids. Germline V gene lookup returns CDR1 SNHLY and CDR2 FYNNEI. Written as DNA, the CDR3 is TGTGCCAGCAGCGCGAGGGGCGGCCGGGTCCACGAGCAGTACTTC. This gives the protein CASSARGGRVHEQYF.

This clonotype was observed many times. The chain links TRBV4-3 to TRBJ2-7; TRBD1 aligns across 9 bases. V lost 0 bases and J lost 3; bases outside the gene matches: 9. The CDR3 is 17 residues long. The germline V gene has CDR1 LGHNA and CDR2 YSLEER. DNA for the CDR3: TGCGCCAGCAGCCAAGATCAGGGGGGACAGGGTCGCTACGAGCAGTACTTC. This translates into CASSQDQGGQGRYEQYF.

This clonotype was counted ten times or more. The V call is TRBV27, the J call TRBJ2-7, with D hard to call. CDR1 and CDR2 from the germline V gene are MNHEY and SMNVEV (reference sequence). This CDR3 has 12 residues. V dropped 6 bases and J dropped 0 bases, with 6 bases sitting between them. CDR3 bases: TGTGCCAGCAGGCGTAGCTCCTACGAGCAGTACTTC. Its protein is CASRRSSYEQYF.

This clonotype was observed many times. The CDR3 coding sequence is TGTGCCATCACGAGCTCACGAGGGAATGAGCAGTTCTTC. Translating it yields CAITSSRGNEQFF. The V gene is TRBV10-3, the J gene TRBJ2-1; D may be TRBD2 (5 bases). The CDR3 consists of 13 residues. Germline loops: CDR1 ENHRY, CDR2 SYGVKD. Between the trimmed V and J ends, which lost 7 bases and 7 bases, there was a span of 14 bases.

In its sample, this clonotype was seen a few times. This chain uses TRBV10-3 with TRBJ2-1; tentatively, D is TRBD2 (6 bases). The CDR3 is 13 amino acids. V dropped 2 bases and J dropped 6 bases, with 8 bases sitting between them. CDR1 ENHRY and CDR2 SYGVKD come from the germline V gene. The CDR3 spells CAISEMTSNEQFF. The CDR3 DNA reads TGTGCCATCAGTGAGATGACTAGCAATGAGCAGTTCTTC.

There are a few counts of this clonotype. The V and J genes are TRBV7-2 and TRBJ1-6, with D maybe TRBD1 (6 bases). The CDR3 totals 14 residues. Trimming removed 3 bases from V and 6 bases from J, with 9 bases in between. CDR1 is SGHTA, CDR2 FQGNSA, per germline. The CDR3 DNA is TGTGCCAGCAGCTTCCACAGGGTTAATTCACCCCTCCACTTT. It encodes CASSFHRVNSPLHF.

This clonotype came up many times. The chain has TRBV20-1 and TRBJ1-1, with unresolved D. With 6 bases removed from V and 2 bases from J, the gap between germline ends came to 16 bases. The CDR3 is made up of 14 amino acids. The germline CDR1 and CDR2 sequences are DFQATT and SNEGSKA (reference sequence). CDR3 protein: CSAKRPPLNTEAFF. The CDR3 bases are TGCAGTGCCAAGAGACCCCCTCTTAACACTGAAGCTTTCTTT.